These 3 T cell receptor beta chains were sequenced from one sample in a study of blood T cell repertoires in COVID-19. Produced via immunoSEQ multiplex PCR; TCRdb's table is partial and in-frame only. The profile shows some 160,000 clones, over 70% of them singletons. Sequenced: PBMCs or T cells enriched from blood (not recorded which). The receptors were sampled from a woman aged 55-75 years who had recovered from COVID-19.

CDR3 nucleotide sequence: TGTGCCAGCAGCGTCACAAGCTCCTACAATGAGCAGTTCTTC. Protein product: CASSVTSSYNEQFF. This rearrangement joins TRBV7-3 to TRBJ2-1; D gene ambiguous. CDR3 length: 14 residues. Per germline, CDR1 SGHTA and CDR2 FQGTGA. Trimming removed 5 bases at V and 0 bases at J, with 8 bases between.

The gene calls are TRBV24-1 and TRBJ1-1; 7 nucleotides line up with TRBD1. Germline V gene sequence: CDR1 KGHDR, CDR2 SFDVKD. V lost 7 bases and J lost 3; bases outside the gene matches: 4. This CDR3 is 13 amino acids long. In DNA, the CDR3 is TGTGCCACCAGACCAGACAGGGACACTGAAGCTTTCTTT. Residues: CATRPDRDTEAFF.

The chain employs TRBV3-1 (or the pseudogene TRBV3-2) and TRBJ2-5, with D perhaps matching TRBD2 (5 bases). CDR3 length: 15 amino acids. Germline lookup yields CDR1 LGHDT and CDR2 YNNKEL (reference sequence). Trimming cost V 1 base and J 3 bases, with 12 bases left between them. The DNA for the CDR3 is TGTGCCAGCAGCCAAGCGGGGATTTGGGAAGAGACCCAGTACTTC. This sequence encodes CASSQAGIWEETQYF.